These T cell receptor beta chains were read from a single sample in a study of TIL therapy for anti-PD-1-resistant metastatic lung cancer. Assay: immunoSEQ multiplex PCR; the TCRdb copy retains only in-frame clones and omits some. The top ten clones hold approximately 10% of a sample with roughly 92,000 clones, about three fifths of them seen once. Sample: tumor tissue, taken at baseline. The receptor set was obtained from a person between 25 and 80 years old with non-small cell lung cancer. Both conserved end residues are part of each CDR3. A D gene is named only where the DNA matches it firmly. A row's size may be missing; if present it is once, few, many or a size class.

V,J,D,size,DNA,CDR3
TRBV4-1,TRBJ2-1,-,few,TGCGCCAGCAGCCTATTTTGGGAGAGTCACAATGAGCAGTTCTTC,CASSLFWESHNEQFF
TRBV11-2,TRBJ2-6,-,-,TGTGCCAGCAGCTTCTCCTCTGGGGCCAACGTCCTGGCTTTC,CASSFSSGANVLAF
TRBV2,TRBJ2-7,TRBD1,once,TGTGCCAGCGGGACCAGGGGGCTAACCTACGAGCAGTACTTC,CASGTRGLTYEQYF
TRBV18,TRBJ2-7,-,-,TGTGCCAGCTCACCAAGGGCAGGGCAAACCCAACACTACGAGCAGTACTTC,CASSPRAGQTQHYEQYF
TRBV28,TRBJ2-2,TRBD2,-,TGTGCCAGCAGCCAGGGGACTAGCGGTGGGAACCGGGAGCTGTTTTTT,CASSQGTSGGNRELFF
TRBV7-9,TRBJ2-1,-,-,TGTGCCAGCAGCCTGAGCGGCGACAATGAGCAGTTCTTC,CASSLSGDNEQFF
TRBV7-9,TRBJ2-1,-,few,TGTGCCAGCAGCTTGAGGGGTGAGCAGTTCTTC,CASSLRGEQFF
TRBV30,TRBJ2-7,-,-,TGTGCCTGGAGTGTCTCAGGTGCGGGGGAGCAGTACTTC,CAWSVSGAGEQYF
TRBV5-5,TRBJ2-1,TRBD2,few,TGTGCCAGCAGCTCACGGGGACTAGCAGTCTCCTACAATGAGCAGTTCTTC,CASSSRGLAVSYNEQFF
TRBV11-2,TRBJ2-3,-,-,TGTGCCACTACTGACGGCTACACAGATACGCAGTATTTT,CATTDGYTDTQYF
TRBV12-3/TRBV12-4,TRBJ1-3,TRBD1,few,TGTGCCAGCAGTCGGACAGGGGCGGATTATTTT,CASSRTGADYF
TRBV9,TRBJ1-3,-,-,TGTGCCAGCAGCGTAGAGTCATTTGGAAACACCATATATTTT,CASSVESFGNTIYF
TRBV6-5,TRBJ1-1,-,once,TGTGCCAGCAGTTACTTCGGGGCCGCCCCTCAATTT,CASSYFGAAPQF
TRBV4-3,TRBJ2-3,TRBD2,-,TGCGCCAGCAGCCAAGACCAGCGGGAGGGATTAACAGATACGCAGTATTTT,CASSQDQREGLTDTQYF
TRBV7-6,TRBJ2-3,-,-,TGTGCCAGCAGCCTACAGGGTTGGGATACGCAGTATTTT,CASSLQGWDTQYF
TRBV5-1,TRBJ2-5,TRBD1,-,TGCGCCAGCAGCTCAGGGGGTTCTCACCAAGAGACCCAGTACTTC,CASSSGGSHQETQYF
TRBV27,TRBJ1-2,-,-,TGTGCCAGCAGTTTATCTGTGGGCAGGGGAGCCTATGGCTACACCTTC,CASSLSVGRGAYGYTF
TRBV25-1,TRBJ2-7,-,-,TGTGCCAGCAGTGGGACCGTCGGCGAGCAGTACTTC,CASSGTVGEQYF
TRBV11-1,TRBJ2-1,-,-,TGTGCCAGCAGCTTAGCGTCAGCAGTCTACAATGAGCAGTTCTTC,CASSLASAVYNEQFF
TRBV6-6,TRBJ2-7,-,-,TGTGCCAGCAGTTTGAGCCGTTACGAGCAGTACTTC,CASSLSRYEQYF
TRBV12-3/TRBV12-4,TRBJ2-1,-,-,TGTGCCACCGGGACTTACTCCTACAATGAGCAGTTCTTC,CATGTYSYNEQFF
TRBV5-1,TRBJ1-1,-,few,TGCGCCAGCAGCTTGGTTGAGGGAAGAGAGGGGAACACTGAAGCTTTCTTT,CASSLVEGREGNTEAFF
TRBV14,TRBJ2-2,TRBD2,many,TGTGCCAGCAGCCGAGCGGGACTAGCGTACGGGGAGCTGTTTTTT,CASSRAGLAYGELFF
TRBV5-1,TRBJ2-7,TRBD1,-,TGCGCCAGCAGCTGGGGGCAGGGGGCCTACGAGCAGTACTTC,CASSWGQGAYEQYF
TRBV5-1,TRBJ2-1,-,-,TGCGCCAGCAGCTTAGACGGGAACGTCGGCTCCTACAATGAGCAGTTCTTC,CASSLDGNVGSYNEQFF
TRBV29-1,TRBJ1-1,-,medium-sized,TGCAGCGTTGAGAAGGACCTCACTGAAGCTTTCTTT,CSVEKDLTEAFF
TRBV4-2,TRBJ2-1,TRBD1,-,TGTGCCAGCAGCCAAGAGTTACAGGGGGCCTACAATGAGCAGTTCTTC,CASSQELQGAYNEQFF
TRBV7-8,TRBJ2-3,-,-,TGTGCCAGCAGCCGTGGAGGGTCAGATACGCAGTATTTT,CASSRGGSDTQYF
TRBV18,TRBJ2-7,-,-,TGTGCCAGCTCACCACCTAGCGGCTTGACCTACGAGCAGTACTTC,CASSPPSGLTYEQYF
TRBV29-1,TRBJ1-1,-,many,TGCAGCGTTGAAAAGGGACAGAACACTGAAGCTTTCTTT,CSVEKGQNTEAFF
TRBV7-2,TRBJ2-7,-,-,TGTGCCAGCAGCTCACTGACCTACGAGCAGTACTTC,CASSSLTYEQYF
TRBV19,TRBJ1-6,-,-,TGTGCCAGTAGTAATCAGGGGCGGAATTCACCCCTCCACTTT,CASSNQGRNSPLHF
TRBV7-9,TRBJ2-3,TRBD2,-,TGTGCCAGCAGTGCTAGCGGGCCAGATACGCAGTATTTT,CASSASGPDTQYF
TRBV9,TRBJ2-3,TRBD2,-,TGTGCCAGCAGCGTAGCGGGGGGGCCGGGGGATACGCAGTATTTT,CASSVAGGPGDTQYF
TRBV29-1,TRBJ2-5,-,-,TGCAGCGTTGCCTCGACTAGTTCCCAAGAGACCCAGTACTTC,CSVASTSSQETQYF
TRBV5-1,TRBJ2-2,-,few,TGCGCCAGCAGCCCCGACTTAGGAAACACCGGGGAGCTGTTTTTT,CASSPDLGNTGELFF
TRBV6-4,TRBJ2-1,-,-,TGTGCCAGCAGTTTGGGGCTCGGCTACAATGAGCAGTTCTTC,CASSLGLGYNEQFF
TRBV28,TRBJ2-1,-,-,TGTGCCAGCAGTTTGGAGGGCTACAATGAGCAGTTCTTC,CASSLEGYNEQFF
TRBV24-1,TRBJ2-2,-,-,TGTGCCACCAGTGAGGCTCAAGGAAACACCGGGGAGCTGTTTTTT,CATSEAQGNTGELFF
TRBV28,TRBJ1-1,-,-,TGTGCCAGCAGTATGGGACACCGGAACACTGAAGCTTTCTTT,CASSMGHRNTEAFF
TRBV6-6,TRBJ2-7,-,-,TGTGCCAGCAGCCCGGGCCAATACGAGCAGTACTTC,CASSPGQYEQYF
TRBV6-5,TRBJ2-5,-,-,TGTGCCAGCAGTTACTCATCTGGGACCCAGTACTTC,CASSYSSGTQYF
TRBV9,TRBJ2-1,TRBD1,-,TGTGCCAGCAGCGCAAGGGACAGGGGTGGGAATGAGCAGTTCTTC,CASSARDRGGNEQFF
TRBV5-1,TRBJ2-3,-,-,TGCGCCAGCAGCCAGGTGGGGGTTAGCACAGATACGCAGTATTTT,CASSQVGVSTDTQYF
TRBV28,TRBJ2-3,TRBD2,-,TGTGCCAGCAGTCTTGAATCTGGGACTAAGGCGCAGTATTTT,CASSLESGTKAQYF
TRBV5-4,TRBJ1-2,TRBD1,-,TGTGCCAGCAGCGTGGGGGCGGGACAGCAATTCTATGGCTACACCTTC,CASSVGAGQQFYGYTF